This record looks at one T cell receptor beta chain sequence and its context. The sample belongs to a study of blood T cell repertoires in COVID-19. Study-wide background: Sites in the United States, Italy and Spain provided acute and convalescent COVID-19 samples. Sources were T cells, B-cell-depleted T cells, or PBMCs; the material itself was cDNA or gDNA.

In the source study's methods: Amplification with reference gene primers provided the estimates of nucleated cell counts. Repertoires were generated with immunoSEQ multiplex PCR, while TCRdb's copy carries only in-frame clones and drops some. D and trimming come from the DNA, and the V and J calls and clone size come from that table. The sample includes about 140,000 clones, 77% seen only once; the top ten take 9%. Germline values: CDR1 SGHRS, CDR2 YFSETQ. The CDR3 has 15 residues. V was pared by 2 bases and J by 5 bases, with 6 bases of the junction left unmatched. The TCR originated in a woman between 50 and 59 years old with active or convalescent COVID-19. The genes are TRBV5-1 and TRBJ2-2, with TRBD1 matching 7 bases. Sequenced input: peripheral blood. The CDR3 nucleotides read TGCGCCAGCAGCTTTGGACAGGACAAAACCGGGGAGCTGTTTTTT. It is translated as CASSFGQDKTGELFF.